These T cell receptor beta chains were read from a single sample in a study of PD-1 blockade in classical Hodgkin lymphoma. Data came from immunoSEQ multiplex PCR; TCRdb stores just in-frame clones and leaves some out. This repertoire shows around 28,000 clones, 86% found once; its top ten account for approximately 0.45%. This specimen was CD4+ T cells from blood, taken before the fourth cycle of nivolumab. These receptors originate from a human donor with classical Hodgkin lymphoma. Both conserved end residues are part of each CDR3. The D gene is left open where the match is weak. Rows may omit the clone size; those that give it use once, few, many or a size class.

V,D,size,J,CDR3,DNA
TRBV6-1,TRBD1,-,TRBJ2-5,CASSRDRVQETQYF,TGTGCCAGCAGTAGGGACAGGGTACAAGAGACCCAGTACTTC
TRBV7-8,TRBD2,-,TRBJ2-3,CASSPSGVATDTQYF,TGTGCCAGCAGCCCTAGCGGAGTCGCCACAGATACGCAGTATTTT
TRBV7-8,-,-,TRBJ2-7,CASSLGGQGYEQYF,TGTGCCAGCAGCTTAGGGGGGCAGGGCTACGAGCAGTACTTC
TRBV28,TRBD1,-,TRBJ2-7,CASQGQMKYF,TGTGCCAGCCAGGGACAGATGAAGTACTTC
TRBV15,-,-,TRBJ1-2,CATSRDGSRLDLGYTF,TGTGCCACCAGCAGAGATGGTTCCCGACTTGATCTCGGCTACACCTTC
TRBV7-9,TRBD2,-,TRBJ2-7,CASSLELAGGAYEQYF,TGTGCCAGCAGCTTAGAACTAGCGGGGGGAGCCTACGAGCAGTACTTC
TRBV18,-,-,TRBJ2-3,CASSPIRVIDTQYF,TGTGCCAGCTCACCAATCCGAGTAATAGATACGCAGTATTTT
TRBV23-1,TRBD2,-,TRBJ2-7,CASSQTPIRLAGGDEQYF,TGCGCCAGCAGTCAAACCCCGATAAGACTAGCGGGAGGGGACGAGCAGTACTTC
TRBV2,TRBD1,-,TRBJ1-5,CASMRSGTGDSQPQHF,TGTGCCAGCATGAGGTCTGGGACAGGGGATAGTCAGCCCCAGCATTTT
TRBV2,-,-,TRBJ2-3,CASSGGGDTQYF,TGTGCCAGCAGTGGGGGTGGGGATACGCAGTATTTT
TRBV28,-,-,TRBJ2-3,CASRTRRGSSDTQYF,TGTGCCAGCAGGACAAGGAGGGGAAGTTCGGATACGCAGTATTTT
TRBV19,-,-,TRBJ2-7,CASSISAGETYEQYF,TGTGCCAGTAGTATTTCGGCAGGCGAAACCTACGAGCAGTACTTC
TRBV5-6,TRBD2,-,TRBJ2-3,CASSSTSGGALGDTQYF,TGTGCCAGCAGCTCGACTAGCGGGGGGGCCCTAGGAGATACGCAGTATTTT
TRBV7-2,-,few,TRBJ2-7,CASALQGRLEQYF,TGTGCCAGCGCTCTGCAGGGGCGGCTCGAGCAGTACTTC
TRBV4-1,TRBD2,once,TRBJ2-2,CASSQTGGAPGELFF,TGCGCCAGCAGCCAAACCGGGGGGGCCCCCGGGGAGCTGTTTTTT
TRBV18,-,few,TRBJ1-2,CASSQRGGYTF,TGTGCCAGCTCCCAACGAGGTGGCTACACCTTC
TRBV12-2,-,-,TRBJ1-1,CASRLRKGTARNTEAFF,TGTGCAAGTCGCTTACGGAAAGGGACAGCTAGAAACACTGAAGCTTTCTTT
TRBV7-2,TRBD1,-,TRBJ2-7,CASSLTGGGLYEQYF,TGTGCCAGCAGCTTGACAGGGGGAGGCCTTTACGAGCAGTACTTC
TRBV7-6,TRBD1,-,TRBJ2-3,CASSFRDSSTDTQYF,TGTGCCAGCAGCTTCCGGGACAGCAGCACAGATACGCAGTATTTT
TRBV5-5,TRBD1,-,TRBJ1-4,CASRTGETGGVGKLFF,TGTGCCAGCAGGACTGGGGAGACAGGGGGCGTAGGAAAACTGTTTTTT
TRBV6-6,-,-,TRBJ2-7,CASCSRTYEQYF,TGTGCCAGCTGCAGCAGAACCTACGAGCAGTACTTC
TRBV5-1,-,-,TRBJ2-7,CASSLDQRAGEQYF,TGCGCCAGCAGCTTGGACCAGAGGGCGGGCGAGCAGTACTTC
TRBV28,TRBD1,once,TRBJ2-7,CASSSNRGEQYF,TGTGCCAGCAGTTCCAACAGGGGCGAGCAGTACTTC
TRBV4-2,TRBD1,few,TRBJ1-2,CASSQDKGQYGYTF,TGTGCCAGCAGCCAAGATAAGGGACAGTATGGCTACACCTTC
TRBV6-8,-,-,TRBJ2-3,CAILGGQYF,TGTGCCATACTAGGGGGGCAGTATTTT
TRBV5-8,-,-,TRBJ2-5,CASTPGVRETQYF,TGTGCCAGCACCCCAGGGGTGCGGGAGACCCAGTACTTC
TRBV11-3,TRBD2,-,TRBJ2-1,CASSLGGRAWNEQFF,TGTGCCAGCAGCTTAGGCGGGAGGGCTTGGAATGAGCAGTTCTTC
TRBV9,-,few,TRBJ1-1,CASSATGVGTEAFF,TGTGCCAGCAGCGCCACAGGAGTTGGCACTGAAGCTTTCTTT
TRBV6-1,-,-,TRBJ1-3,CASSEWAGGNTIYF,TGTGCCAGCAGTGAATGGGCGGGAGGAAACACCATATATTTT
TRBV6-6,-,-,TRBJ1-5,CASSGYQGRDQPQHF,TGTGCCAGCAGTGGTTACCAGGGAAGGGACCAGCCCCAGCATTTT
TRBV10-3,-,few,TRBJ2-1,CAISDLGNEQFF,TGTGCCATCAGTGATTTGGGGAATGAGCAGTTCTTC
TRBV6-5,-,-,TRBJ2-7,CASSSDSLNEQYF,TGTGCCAGCAGCTCAGACAGTCTTAACGAGCAGTACTTC
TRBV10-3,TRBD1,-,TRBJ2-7,CAISAKRDRGDEQYF,TGTGCCATCAGTGCCAAAAGAGACAGGGGTGACGAGCAGTACTTC
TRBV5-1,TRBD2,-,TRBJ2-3,CASSLGVSGNTDTQYF,TGCGCCAGCAGCTTGGGGGTGAGCGGGAACACAGATACGCAGTATTTT
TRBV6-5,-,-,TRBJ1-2,CASSYEGGYGYTF,TGTGCCAGCAGCTACGAGGGTGGCTATGGCTACACCTTC
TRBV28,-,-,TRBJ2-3,CASRAYGGLGDTQYF,TGTGCCAGCAGAGCCTACGGGGGGCTGGGAGATACGCAGTATTTT
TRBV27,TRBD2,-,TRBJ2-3,CASSPVSGSGFDTQYF,TGTGCCAGCAGCCCCGTTAGCGGGAGTGGCTTTGATACGCAGTATTTT
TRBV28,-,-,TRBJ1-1,CASWGTEAFF,TGTGCCAGTTGGGGCACTGAAGCTTTCTTT
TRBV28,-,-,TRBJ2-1,CASSLIYNEQFF,TGTGCCAGCAGTTTAATATACAATGAGCAGTTCTTC
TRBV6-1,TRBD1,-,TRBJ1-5,CASSTGGRNQPQHF,TGTGCCAGCAGTACAGGGGGCAGGAATCAGCCCCAGCATTTT
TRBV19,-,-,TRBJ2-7,CASSRDLGYEQYF,TGTGCCAGTAGTCGGGACTTGGGTTACGAGCAGTACTTC
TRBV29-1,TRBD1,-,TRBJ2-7,CSGRQGGSYEQYF,TGCAGCGGTAGACAGGGCGGGTCCTACGAGCAGTACTTC
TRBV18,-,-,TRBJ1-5,CASSQDAYSNQPQHF,TGTGCCAGCTCACAGGACGCGTATAGCAATCAGCCCCAGCATTTT
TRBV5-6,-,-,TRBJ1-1,CASSVLGSEAFF,TGTGCCAGCAGTGTTCTTGGATCCGAAGCTTTCTTT
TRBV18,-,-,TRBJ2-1,CASSTFRDRDYNEQFF,TGTGCCAGCTCAACATTCCGGGACCGGGACTACAATGAGCAGTTCTTC
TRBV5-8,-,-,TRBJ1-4,CASRGPTTNEKLFF,TGTGCCAGCAGGGGGCCTACAACTAATGAAAAACTGTTTTTT
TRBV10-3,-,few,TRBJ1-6,CAISGGQLNSPLHF,TGTGCCATCAGTGGAGGACAGCTTAATTCACCCCTCCACTTT
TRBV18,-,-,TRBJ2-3,CASSPGSTDTQYF,TGTGCCAGCTCGCCAGGGAGCACAGATACGCAGTATTTT
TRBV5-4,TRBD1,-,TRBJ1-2,CASSLTGENNYGYTF,TGTGCCAGCAGCTTAACAGGGGAAAACAACTATGGCTACACCTTC
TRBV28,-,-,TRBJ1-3,CASSPRGNTIYF,TGTGCCAGCAGTCCTAGGGGGAACACCATATATTTT
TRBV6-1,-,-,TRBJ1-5,CASSEVAGDRQPQHF,TGTGCCAGCAGTGAAGTCGCAGGGGATCGACAGCCCCAGCATTTT